This is a list of T cell receptor beta chains from one sample in a study of blood T cell repertoires in COVID-19. Assay used: immunoSEQ multiplex PCR; TCRdb lists only in-frame clones, some missing. The table records about 170,000 clones, more than 75% of them present only once. The sequenced sample was peripheral blood. These receptors all come from a man aged 18 to 35 with COVID-19, enrolled during active disease. Each CDR3 is given with its conserved first and last residue. Fields, in order: J gene, V gene, CDR3 protein.

TRBJ2-1 | TRBV5-1 | CASKGGLNEQFF
TRBJ2-3 | TRBV27 | CASSYPTGLSTDTQYF
TRBJ2-6 | TRBV7-9 | CASPGGETSSGANVLTF
TRBJ2-7 | TRBV6-5 | CASSYTGYRYEQYF
TRBJ1-6 | TRBV4-3 | CASSQDTGRNSPLHF
TRBJ2-2 | TRBV11-2 | CASSANSGRGTGELFF
TRBJ1-6 | TRBV7-8 | CASSLGQGRSVSPLHF
TRBJ2-1 | TRBV6-6 | CASSYSSGLYNEQFF
TRBJ2-1 | TRBV29-1 | CSFPRDSSYNEQFF
TRBJ2-7 | TRBV7-9 | CASSTSGEQYF